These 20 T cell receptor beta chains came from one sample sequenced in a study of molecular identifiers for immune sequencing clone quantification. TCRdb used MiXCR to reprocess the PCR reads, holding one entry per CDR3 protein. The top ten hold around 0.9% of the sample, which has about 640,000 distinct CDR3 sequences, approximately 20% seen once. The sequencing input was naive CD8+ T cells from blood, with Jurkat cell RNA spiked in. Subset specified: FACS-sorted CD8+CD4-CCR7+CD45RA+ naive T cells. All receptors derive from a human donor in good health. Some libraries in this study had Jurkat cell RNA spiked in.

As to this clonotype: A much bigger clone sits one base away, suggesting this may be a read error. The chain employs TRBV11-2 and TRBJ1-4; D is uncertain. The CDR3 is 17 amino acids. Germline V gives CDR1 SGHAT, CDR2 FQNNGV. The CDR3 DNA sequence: TGTGCCAGCAGCTTAGGTTACGGTGGCACCCGGAATGGAAAACTGTTTTTT. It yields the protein CASSLGYGGTRNGKLFF.

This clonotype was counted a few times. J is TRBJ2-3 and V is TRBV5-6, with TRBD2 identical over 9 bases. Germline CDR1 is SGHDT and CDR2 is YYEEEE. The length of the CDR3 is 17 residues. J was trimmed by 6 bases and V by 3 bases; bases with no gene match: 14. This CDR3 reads CASSSRWGGGGADTQYF. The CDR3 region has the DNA TGTGCCAGCAGCTCACGCTGGGGTGGCGGGGGGGCGGATACGCAGTATTTT.

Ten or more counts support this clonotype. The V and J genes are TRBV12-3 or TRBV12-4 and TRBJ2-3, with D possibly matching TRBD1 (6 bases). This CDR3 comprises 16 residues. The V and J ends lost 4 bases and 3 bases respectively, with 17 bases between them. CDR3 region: CASSSLQGALTDTQYF. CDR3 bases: TGTGCCAGCAGTTCGTTACAGGGTGCTTTAACAGATACGCAGTATTTT.

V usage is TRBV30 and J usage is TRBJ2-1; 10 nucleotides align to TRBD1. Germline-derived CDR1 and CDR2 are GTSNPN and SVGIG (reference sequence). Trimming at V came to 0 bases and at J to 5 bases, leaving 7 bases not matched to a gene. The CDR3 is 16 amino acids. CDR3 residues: CAWSVLGTGVNNEQFF. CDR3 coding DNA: TGTGCCTGGAGTGTACTCGGGACAGGGGTAAACAATGAGCAGTTCTTC.

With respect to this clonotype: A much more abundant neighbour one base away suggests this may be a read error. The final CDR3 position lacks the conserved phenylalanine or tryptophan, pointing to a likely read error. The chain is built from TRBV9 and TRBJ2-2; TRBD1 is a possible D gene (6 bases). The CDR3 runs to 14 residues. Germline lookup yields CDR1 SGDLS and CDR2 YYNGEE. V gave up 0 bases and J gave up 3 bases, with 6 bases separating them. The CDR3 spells CASSVAGDTGELFL. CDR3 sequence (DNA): TGTGCCAGCAGCGTAGCAGGGGACACCGGGGAGCTGTTTTTA.

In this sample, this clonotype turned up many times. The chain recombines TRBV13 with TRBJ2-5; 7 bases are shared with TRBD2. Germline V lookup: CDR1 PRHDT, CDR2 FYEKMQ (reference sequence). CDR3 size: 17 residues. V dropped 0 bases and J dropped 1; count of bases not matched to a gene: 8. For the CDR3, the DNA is TGTGCCAGCAGCTTAGGATCCAGTGGGAGGGCCCAAGAGACCCAGTACTTC. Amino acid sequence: CASSLGSSGRAQETQYF. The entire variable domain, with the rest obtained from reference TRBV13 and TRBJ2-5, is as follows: AAGVIQSPRHLIKEKRETATLKCYPIPRHDTVYWYQQGPGQDPQFLISFYEKMQSDKGSIPDRFSAQQFSDYHSELNMSSLELGDSALYFCASSLGSSGRAQETQYFGPGTRLLVL.

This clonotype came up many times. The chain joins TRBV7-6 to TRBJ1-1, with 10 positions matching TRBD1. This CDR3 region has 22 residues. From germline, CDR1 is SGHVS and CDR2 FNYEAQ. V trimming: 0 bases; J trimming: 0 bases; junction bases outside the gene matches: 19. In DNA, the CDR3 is TGTGCCAGCAGCTTAGCTGGGGACAGGGGAGCTCAAGTGGAGGGTATGAACACTGAAGCTTTCTTT. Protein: CASSLAGDRGAQVEGMNTEAFF.

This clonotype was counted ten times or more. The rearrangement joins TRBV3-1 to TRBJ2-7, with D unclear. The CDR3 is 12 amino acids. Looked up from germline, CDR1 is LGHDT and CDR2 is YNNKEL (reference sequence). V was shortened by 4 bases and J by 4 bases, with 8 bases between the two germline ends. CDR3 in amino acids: CASSPGWYEQYF. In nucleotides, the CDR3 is TGTGCCAGCAGCCCCGGTTGGTACGAGCAGTACTTC.

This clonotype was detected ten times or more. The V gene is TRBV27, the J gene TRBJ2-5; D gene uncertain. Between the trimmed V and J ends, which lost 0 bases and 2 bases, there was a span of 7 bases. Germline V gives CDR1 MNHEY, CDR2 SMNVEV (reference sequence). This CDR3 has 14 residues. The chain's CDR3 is CASSLSLPQETQYF. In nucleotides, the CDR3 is TGTGCCAGCAGTTTATCCCTTCCTCAAGAGACCCAGTACTTC.

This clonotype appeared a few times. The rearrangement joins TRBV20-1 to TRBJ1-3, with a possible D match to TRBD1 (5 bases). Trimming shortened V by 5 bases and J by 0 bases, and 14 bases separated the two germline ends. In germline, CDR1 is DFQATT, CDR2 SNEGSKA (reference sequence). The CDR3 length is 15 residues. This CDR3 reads CSAPLWGLSGNTIYF. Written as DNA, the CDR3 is TGCAGTGCTCCCCTCTGGGGACTCTCTGGAAACACCATATATTTT.

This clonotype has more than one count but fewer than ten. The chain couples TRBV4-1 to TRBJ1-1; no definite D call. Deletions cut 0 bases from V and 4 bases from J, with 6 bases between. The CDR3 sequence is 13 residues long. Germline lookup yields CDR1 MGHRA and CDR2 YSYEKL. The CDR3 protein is CASSQDSVTEAFF. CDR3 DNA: TGCGCCAGCAGCCAAGATTCGGTCACTGAAGCTTTCTTT.

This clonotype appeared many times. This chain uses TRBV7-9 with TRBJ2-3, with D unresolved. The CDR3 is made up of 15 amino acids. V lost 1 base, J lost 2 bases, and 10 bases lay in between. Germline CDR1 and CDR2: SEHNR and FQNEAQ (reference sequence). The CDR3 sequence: CASSLVTGNTDTQYF. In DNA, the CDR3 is TGTGCCAGCAGCTTAGTGACCGGAAACACAGATACGCAGTATTTT.

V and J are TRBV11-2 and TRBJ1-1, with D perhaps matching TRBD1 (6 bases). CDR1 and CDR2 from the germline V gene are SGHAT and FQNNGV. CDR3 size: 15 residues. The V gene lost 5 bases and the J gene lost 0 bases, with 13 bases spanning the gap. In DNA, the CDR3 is TGTGCCAGCAGCCCCTCGACAGGATTGAACACTGAAGCTTTCTTT. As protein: CASSPSTGLNTEAFF.

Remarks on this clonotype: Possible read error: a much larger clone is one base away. The CDR3 region has the DNA TGTGCCAGCAGCCAAAATCAGACGGGGACAACCTGGTCCACAGATACGCAGTATTTT. Its protein is CASSQNQTGTTWSTDTQYF. The gene calls are TRBV4-2 and TRBJ2-3; TRBD1 is a possible D gene (6 bases). Germline V CDR1 and CDR2: LGHNA, YNFKEQ. Trimming shortened V by 2 bases and J by 2 bases, and 23 bases separated the two germline ends. This CDR3 contains 19 residues.

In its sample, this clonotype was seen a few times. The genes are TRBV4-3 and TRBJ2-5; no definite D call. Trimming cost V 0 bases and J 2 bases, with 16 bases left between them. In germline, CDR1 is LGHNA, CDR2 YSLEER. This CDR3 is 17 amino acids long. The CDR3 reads CASSQELSSGPQETQYF. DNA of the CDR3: TGCGCCAGCAGCCAAGAGCTGTCTAGTGGGCCTCAAGAGACCCAGTACTTC.

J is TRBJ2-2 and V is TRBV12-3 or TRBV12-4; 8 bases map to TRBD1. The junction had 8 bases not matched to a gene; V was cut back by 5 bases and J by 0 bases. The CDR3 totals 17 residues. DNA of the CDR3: TGTGCCAGCAGTACTGCAGGGGGCCTACCGAACACCGGGGAGCTGTTTTTT. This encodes CASSTAGGLPNTGELFF.

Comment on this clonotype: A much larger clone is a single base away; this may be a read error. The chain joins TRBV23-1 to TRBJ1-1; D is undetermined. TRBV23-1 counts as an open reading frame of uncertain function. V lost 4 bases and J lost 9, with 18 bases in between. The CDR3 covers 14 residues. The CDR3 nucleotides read TGCGCCAGCAGTCGATCCGAGGGTCGCAGGAAAGCTTTCTTT. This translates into CASSRSEGRRKAFF.

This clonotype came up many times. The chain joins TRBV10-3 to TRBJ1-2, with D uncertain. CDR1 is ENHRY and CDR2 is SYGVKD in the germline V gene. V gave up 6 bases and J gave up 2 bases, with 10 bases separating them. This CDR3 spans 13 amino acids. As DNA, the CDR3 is TGTGCCATCAGGAACCAGGAGAACTATGGCTACACCTTC. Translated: CAIRNQENYGYTF.

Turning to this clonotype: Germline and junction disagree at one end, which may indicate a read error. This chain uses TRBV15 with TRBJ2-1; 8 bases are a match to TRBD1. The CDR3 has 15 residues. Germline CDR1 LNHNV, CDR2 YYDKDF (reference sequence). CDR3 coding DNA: TGTGCCACCAGCAGAGATTTAGGACAGGGTCATGAGCGGTTCTTC. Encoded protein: CATSRDLGQGHERFF.

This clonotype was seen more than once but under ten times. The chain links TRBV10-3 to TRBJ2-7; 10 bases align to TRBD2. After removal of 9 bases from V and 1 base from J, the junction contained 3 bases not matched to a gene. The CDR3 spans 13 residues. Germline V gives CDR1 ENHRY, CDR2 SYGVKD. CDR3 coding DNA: TGTGCCATTGGACTAGCGGCTTCCTACGAGCAGTACTTC. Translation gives CAIGLAASYEQYF.